The T cell receptor (beta chain) described here comes from a study of regulatory T cells in long-lasting Graves disease (dated by TCRdb to the early 2020s). Broadly, across the study: In the newly diagnosed Graves' disease group, patients had been taking antithyroid drugs for less than 3 months. Patients with persistent Graves' disease were compared with patients with newly diagnosed Graves' disease using TCR sequencing and RNA sequencing of peripheral blood. The study was registered as a clinical trial and conducted in China. A total of about 35 samples underwent TCR sequencing, from roughly 13 patients with persistent Graves' disease and around 20 patients with newly diagnosed Graves' disease.

With regard to this clonotype: This clone's antigen is unknown. Per-base qualities were not stored, and no clone one base away is much larger.

What the authors observed across the whole study: Only the TCR beta chain was sequenced and analyzed. The small sample size was acknowledged by the authors as a limitation that may reduce accuracy. Compared with newly diagnosed patients, patients with persistent Graves' disease had lower TCR Shannon entropy and fewer highly expanded clones, which suggests clonal expansion. Because the primary lesion, thyroid tissue, could not be accessed, the study looked at peripheral blood alone. Persistent patients shared more public clonotypes among themselves (around 3,000) than newly diagnosed patients did (about 900).

The protocol used for the library was multiplex PCR. The sequencer listed for this sample is Illumina HiSeq 4000. To build TCR beta libraries, CDR3 regions were amplified by Arm-PCR using iRepertoire HTBI primers. Gel purification was performed on PCR products prior to sequencing. The authors' analysis ran thus. A total of 62 TRBV and 14 TRBJ segments were identified across samples and were used for gene usage analysis of CDR3 amino acid clonotypes. COPE and FqMerger were used to merge filtered high-quality paired reads into contigs. Contigs were aligned with BLAST to IMGT TRBV, TRBD and TRBJ reference genes, and CDR3 was defined per IMGT. Highly expanded clones were defined as clonotypes with a frequency above 0.1%. Shannon entropy served as the measure of repertoire diversity, while the Gini coefficient captured V-J evenness. Clonotypes shared by more than one individual were considered public. TCRdb redid the processing of the public reads, applying fastp at Q25 and MiXCR, and retained in-frame beta chains. For every CDR3 protein sequence, its rows merge into one entry that carries the most common genes and DNA. TCRdb's processing, not the authors' own work, is the source of the V and J calls. The sample yields a few hundred thousand distinct CDR3 sequences; around 20% were counted once. Roughly 14% of the sample is in the top ten clones.

The time point label for this specimen denotes: newly diagnosed GD, antithyroid drugs for less than 3 months. RNA was extracted from PBMCs in TRIzol for both TCR sequencing and RNA sequencing. The diagnosis of Graves' disease was made according to American Thyroid Association guidelines. Recruitment of patients was carried out at an endocrinology department in Xi'an, China. From each patient, around 8.3 milliliters of peripheral blood was collected into an EDTA anticoagulant tube. Ficoll Paque Plus density gradient separation was used to isolate PBMCs, and no additional T cell sorting was done. An Agilent 2100 Bioanalyzer and agarose gel were used to check RNA quality, while a NanoDrop 2000 measured RNA concentration. Sequenced material: peripheral blood mononuclear cells (PBMCs), taken at new diagnosis, from a patient treated with antithyroid drugs. This TCR was sampled from a female donor with Graves disease.

In nucleotides, the sequence is TGTGCCAGCACCGGAGGGACAGCCTACAATGAGCAGTTCTTC. Its translation reads: CASTGGTAYNEQFF. The chain is encoded by TRBV6-2 or TRBV6-3 joined to TRBJ2-1; matching of 7 bases hints at TRBD1 as the D gene. The V and J ends are trimmed by 7 bases and 2 bases, leaving 12 bases between them. The germline V gene specifies MNHEY as CDR1 and SVGEGT as CDR2. From the cysteine through the phenylalanine, the CDR3 covers 14 amino acids. Left in the record is the CDR3 DNA by itself, 42 bases read in frame from the first base.